This TCR beta chain was sequenced during a study of cytomegalovirus exposure and HLA in healthy donors. Whole-study results and caveats: Exclusion as indistinguishable affected some V segments, including TRBV6-2 and TRBV6-3.

A multiplex PCR was run with 60 Vbeta primers and 13 Jbeta primers. Method: immunoSEQ multiplex PCR; TCRdb's copy keeps in-frame clones and lacks some. The profile shows over 100,000 clones, around 83% of them singletons. This CDR3 has 15 residues. V was cut by 4 bases and J by 4 bases, with 14 bases left in between. Germline-derived CDR1 and CDR2 are SGHNT and YYREEE (reference sequence). Turning to this clone: What it recognizes is unknown.

The rearrangement joins TRBV5-4 to TRBJ2-2, with a tentative D call TRBD2 (6 bases). What was sequenced was PBMCs. The TCR sequence derives from a woman in her forties or fifties in good health and CMV-seropositive. Written as DNA, the CDR3 is TGTGCCAGCAGCCTCCGGGACTTGAGCACCGGGGAGCTGTTTTTT. Translated: CASSLRDLSTGELFF.